This is a list of T cell receptor beta chains from one sample in a study of blood T cells in healthy people across ages. In TCRdb, the 5' RACE reads were re-called with MiXCR into one record per CDR3 protein. Among more than 650,000 distinct CDR3 sequences listed, about 53% were seen once. The sample was blood. The source of these receptors is an elderly man in good health. CDR3s include the opening cysteine and the closing phenylalanine or tryptophan.

j_call	v_call	cdr3_aa
TRBJ2-7	TRBV20-1	CSASSGGWNEQYF
TRBJ2-3	TRBV6-1	CASRTGGRDRYAYF
TRBJ2-5	TRBV24-1	CATSDRGRIQETQYF
TRBJ2-7	TRBV7-2	CASSLRTGSYEQYF
TRBJ2-1	TRBV20-1	CSAIPPRGSPLNEQFF
TRBJ2-7	TRBV7-6	CASSWDRERGGYEQYF
TRBJ2-5	TRBV29-1	CSVVEVGETQYF
TRBJ2-7	TRBV28	CASSPRRTILHEQYF
TRBJ2-1	TRBV7-8	CASSLRREGLSNEQFF
TRBJ1-1	TRBV6-5	CASTKPGGRTEAFF
TRBJ2-7	TRBV29-1	CSVLQPGGLYEQYF
TRBJ2-3	TRBV5-1	CASSFSGRDTDTQYF
TRBJ2-2	TRBV7-3	CASSRRAANTGELFF
TRBJ1-2	TRBV5-1	CASSYGTSNYGYTF
TRBJ1-2	TRBV3-1	CASSQGGVTNYGYTF
TRBJ2-4	TRBV28	CASSLTGHGNIQYF
.	TRBV6-6	CASSFPDRLDYNEQYF
TRBJ1-5	TRBV7-2	CASSLDRGNQPQHF
TRBJ1-2	TRBV5-1	CASSLEGGGGYTF
TRBJ2-7	TRBV20-1	CSARDWRAYEQYF
TRBJ1-4	TRBV29-1	CSVNPGGSNEKLFF
TRBJ1-1	TRBV5-1	CASSPGTGGLMNTEAFF
TRBJ2-6	TRBV6-6	CASSRASGANVLTF
TRBJ2-7	TRBV3-1	CASSHRTSGRPPYEQYF
TRBJ2-1	TRBV6-5	CASSYWTSGKGGNEQFF
TRBJ2-1	TRBV9	CASSVEGLADNEQFF
.	TRBV18	CASSPLAEPSYNEQYF
TRBJ2-1	TRBV27	CASSLVRVGADEQFF
TRBJ2-3	TRBV20-1	CSARDENTDTQYF
TRBJ2-5	TRBV2	CASSQTSIETQYF
TRBJ1-1	TRBV13	CASDTSENTEAFF
TRBJ2-3	TRBV29-1	CSVPSLADTQYF
TRBJ2-4	TRBV7-9	CASSFAGNIQYF
TRBJ1-2	TRBV24-1	CATSDMDRDYGYTF
TRBJ2-1	TRBV28	CASSLGGQLRSEQFF
TRBJ2-1	TRBV7-2	CASSLVGSGVYNEQFF
TRBJ2-7	TRBV18	CASSPYPNTYEQYF
TRBJ2-3	TRBV12-3/TRBV12-4	CASSPRDDTQYF
TRBJ2-2	TRBV7-6	CASSPGLARGLTGELFF
TRBJ2-7	TRBV20-1	CSAHTQELGAPYEQYF
TRBJ2-1	TRBV10-3	CAISGGLAVLYNEQFF
TRBJ2-1	TRBV5-1	CASMAAGPYNEQFF
TRBJ1-6	TRBV7-3	CACSFGSYNSPLHF
TRBJ2-7	TRBV7-9	CASNYGTSGPYEQYF
TRBJ2-7	TRBV7-2	CASSRGLADEQYF
TRBJ2-7	TRBV7-6	CASRPGTSEYEQYF